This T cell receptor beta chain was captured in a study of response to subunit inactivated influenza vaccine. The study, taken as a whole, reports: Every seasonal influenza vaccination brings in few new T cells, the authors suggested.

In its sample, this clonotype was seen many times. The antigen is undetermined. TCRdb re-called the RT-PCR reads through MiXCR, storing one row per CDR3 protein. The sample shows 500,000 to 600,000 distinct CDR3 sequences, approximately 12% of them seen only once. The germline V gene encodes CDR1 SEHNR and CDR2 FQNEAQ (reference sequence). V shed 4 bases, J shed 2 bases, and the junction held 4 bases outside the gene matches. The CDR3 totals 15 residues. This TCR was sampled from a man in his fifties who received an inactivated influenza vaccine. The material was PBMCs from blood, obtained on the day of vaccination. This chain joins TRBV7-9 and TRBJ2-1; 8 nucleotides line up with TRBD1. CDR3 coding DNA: TGTGCCAGCAGCTCCGACAGGGGACCCTACAATGAGCAGTTCTTC. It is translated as CASSSDRGPYNEQFF.